This T cell receptor (beta chain) was recorded in a study of Graves' ophthalmopathy and Graves' hyperthyroidism. Ophthalmopathy in the donors was of moderate-to-severe activity, with CAS ≥3, NOSPECS ≥4 and duration under 3 months. Among the exclusions were patients with other autoimmune diseases, uncontrolled infections, pregnancy or lactation. The CDR3 covers 17 residues. CDR1 and CDR2 from the germline V gene are LNHDA and SQIVND (reference sequence). V was cut by 6 bases and J by 4 bases, with 19 bases left in between. Ten or more counts support this clonotype. Its cognate antigen is unknown. Amplified material comprised TCR beta CDR3 regions derived from RNA transcripts. An initial RT-PCR round employing HTBI primers preceded a second-round multiplex PCR. MiXCR was run by TCRdb on the multiplex PCR reads, yielding one entry per CDR3 protein. This table holds hundreds of thousands of distinct CDR3 sequences, over 40% found once.

Overall study results and limits: With approximately 88% sensitivity and approximately 80% specificity, a 13-signature model separated ophthalmopathy from stable hyperthyroidism.

The clonotype originates from an adult man with Graves' ophthalmopathy. Input material: peripheral blood. This chain uses TRBV19 with TRBJ2-6; the D call may be TRBD1 or TRBD2 (7 bases each). The DNA of the CDR3 is TGTGCCAGTAGAAGGTGGGACAGACTAGCCGGGGCCAACGTCCTGACTTTC. Translating gives CASRRWDRLAGANVLTF.